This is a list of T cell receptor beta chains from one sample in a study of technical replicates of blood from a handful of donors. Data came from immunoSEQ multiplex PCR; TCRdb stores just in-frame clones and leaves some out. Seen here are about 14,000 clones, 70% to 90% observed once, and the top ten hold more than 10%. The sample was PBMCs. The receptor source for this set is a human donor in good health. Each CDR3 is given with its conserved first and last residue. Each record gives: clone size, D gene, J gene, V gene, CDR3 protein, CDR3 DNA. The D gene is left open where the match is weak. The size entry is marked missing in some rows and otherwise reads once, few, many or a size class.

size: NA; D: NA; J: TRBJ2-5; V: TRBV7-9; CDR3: CASSLSLEPETQYF; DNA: TGTGCCAGCAGCTTATCACTTGAGCCAGAGACCCAGTACTTC
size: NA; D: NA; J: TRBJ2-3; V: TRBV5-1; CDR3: CASSLDAGTGDTQYF; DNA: TGCGCCAGCAGCTTGGATGCGGGTACCGGAGATACGCAGTATTTT
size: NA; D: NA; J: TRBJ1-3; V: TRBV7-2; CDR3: CASSFTRIGASGGNTIYF; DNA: TGTGCCAGCAGCTTCACCCGTATAGGGGCGTCCGGTGGAAACACCATATATTTT
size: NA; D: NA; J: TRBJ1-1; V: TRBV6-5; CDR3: CASSYAGRYFF; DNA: TGTGCCAGCAGTTACGCTGGGAGGTACTTCTTT
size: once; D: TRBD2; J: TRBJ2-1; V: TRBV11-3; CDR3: CASSFSGSSYNEQFF; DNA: TGTGCCAGCAGCTTTAGCGGGAGCTCCTACAATGAGCAGTTCTTC
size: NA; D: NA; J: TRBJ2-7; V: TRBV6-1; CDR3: CASSEPGDYEQYF; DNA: TGTGCCAGCAGTGAACCAGGGGACTACGAGCAGTACTTC
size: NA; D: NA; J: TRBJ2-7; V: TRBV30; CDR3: CAWGRAPHSYEQYF; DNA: TGTGCCTGGGGGAGAGCCCCCCACTCCTACGAGCAGTACTTC
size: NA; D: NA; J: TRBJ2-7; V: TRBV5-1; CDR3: CASTTGGSSYEQYF; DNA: TGCGCCAGCACGACTGGGGGGAGCTCCTACGAGCAGTACTTC
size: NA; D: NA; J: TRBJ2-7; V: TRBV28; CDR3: CASSPRQALVVYYEQYF; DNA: TGTGCCAGCAGTCCCCGACAGGCTCTAGTGGTTTACTACGAGCAGTACTTC
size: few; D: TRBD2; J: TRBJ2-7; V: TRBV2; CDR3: CASSSSGYEQYF; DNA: TGTGCCAGCAGTTCTAGCGGCTACGAGCAGTACTTC
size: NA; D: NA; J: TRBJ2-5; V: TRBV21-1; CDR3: CASSPVGLGETQYF; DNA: TGTGCCAGCAGCCCAGTGGGACTAGGGGAGACCCAGTACTTC
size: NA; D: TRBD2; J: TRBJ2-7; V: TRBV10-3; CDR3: CAISDLRLAGGGYEQYF; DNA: TGTGCCATCAGTGACCTTAGACTAGCGGGAGGGGGCTACGAGCAGTACTTC
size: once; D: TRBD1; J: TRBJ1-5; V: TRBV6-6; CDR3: CASSYGTGDQPQHF; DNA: TGTGCCAGCAGTTACGGAACAGGGGATCAGCCCCAGCATTTT
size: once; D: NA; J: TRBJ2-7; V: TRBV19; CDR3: CASSPGLGPYEQYF; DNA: TGTGCCAGTAGTCCGGGACTCGGCCCCTACGAGCAGTACTTC
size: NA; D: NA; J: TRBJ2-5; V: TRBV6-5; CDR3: CASSLEGGQETQYF; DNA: TGTGCCAGCAGTTTGGAGGGAGGCCAAGAGACCCAGTACTTC
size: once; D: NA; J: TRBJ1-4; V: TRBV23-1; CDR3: CASSQSAGTNEKLFF; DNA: TGCGCCAGCAGTCAATCGGCGGGGACTAATGAAAAACTGTTTTTT
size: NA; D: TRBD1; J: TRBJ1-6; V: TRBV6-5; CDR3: CATRTGEIFSSPLHF; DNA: TGTGCCACTAGGACAGGGGAAATTTTTAGTTCACCCCTCCACTTT
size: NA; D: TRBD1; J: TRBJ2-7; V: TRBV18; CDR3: CASSPETGMYEQYF; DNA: TGTGCCAGCTCACCAGAGACAGGGATGTACGAGCAGTACTTC
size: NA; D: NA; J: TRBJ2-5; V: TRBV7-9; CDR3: CASSPRWGVLQETQYF; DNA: TGTGCCAGCAGCCCCCGGTGGGGGGTTCTCCAAGAGACCCAGTACTTC